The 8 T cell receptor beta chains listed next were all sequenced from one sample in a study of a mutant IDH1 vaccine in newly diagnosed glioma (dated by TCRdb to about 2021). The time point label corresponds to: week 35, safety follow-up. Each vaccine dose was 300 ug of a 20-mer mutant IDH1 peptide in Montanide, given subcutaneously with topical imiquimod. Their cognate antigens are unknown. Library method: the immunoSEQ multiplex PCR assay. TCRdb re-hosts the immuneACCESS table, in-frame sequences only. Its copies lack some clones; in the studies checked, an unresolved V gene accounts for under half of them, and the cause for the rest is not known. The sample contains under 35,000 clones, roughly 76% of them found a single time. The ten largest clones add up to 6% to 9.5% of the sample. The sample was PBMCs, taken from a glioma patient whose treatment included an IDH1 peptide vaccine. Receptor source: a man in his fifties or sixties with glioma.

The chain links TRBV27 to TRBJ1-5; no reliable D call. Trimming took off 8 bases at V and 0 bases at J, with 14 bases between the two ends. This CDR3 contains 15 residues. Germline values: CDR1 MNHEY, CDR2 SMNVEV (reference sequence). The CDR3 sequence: CASGWAVNSNQPQHF. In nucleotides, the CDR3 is TGTGCCAGCGGGTGGGCAGTAAATAGCAATCAGCCCCAGCATTTT.

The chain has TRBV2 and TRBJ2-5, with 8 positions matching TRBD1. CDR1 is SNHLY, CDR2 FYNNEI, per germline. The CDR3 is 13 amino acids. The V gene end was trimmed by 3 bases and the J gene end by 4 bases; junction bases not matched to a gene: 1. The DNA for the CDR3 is TGTGCCAGCAGTGATACAGGGGGAGAGACCCAGTACTTC. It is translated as CASSDTGGETQYF.

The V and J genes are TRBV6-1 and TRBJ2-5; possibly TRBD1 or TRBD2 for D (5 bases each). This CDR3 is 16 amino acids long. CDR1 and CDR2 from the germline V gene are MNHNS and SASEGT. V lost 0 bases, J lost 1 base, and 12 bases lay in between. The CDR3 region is CASSEAWGPTQETQYF. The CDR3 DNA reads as TGTGCCAGCAGTGAAGCATGGGGACCTACCCAAGAGACCCAGTACTTC.

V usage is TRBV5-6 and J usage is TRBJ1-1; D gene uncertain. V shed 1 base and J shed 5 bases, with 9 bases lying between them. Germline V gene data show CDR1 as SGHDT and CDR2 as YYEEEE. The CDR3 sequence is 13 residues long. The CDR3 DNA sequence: TGTGCCAGCAGCTTGCCACTGGGGACTGAAGCTTTCTTT. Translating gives CASSLPLGTEAFF.

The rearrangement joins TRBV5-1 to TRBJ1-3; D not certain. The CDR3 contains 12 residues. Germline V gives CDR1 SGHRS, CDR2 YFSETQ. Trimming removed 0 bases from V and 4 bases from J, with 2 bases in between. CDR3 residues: CASSLGGNTIYF. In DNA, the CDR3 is TGCGCCAGCAGCTTGGGAGGAAACACCATATATTTT.

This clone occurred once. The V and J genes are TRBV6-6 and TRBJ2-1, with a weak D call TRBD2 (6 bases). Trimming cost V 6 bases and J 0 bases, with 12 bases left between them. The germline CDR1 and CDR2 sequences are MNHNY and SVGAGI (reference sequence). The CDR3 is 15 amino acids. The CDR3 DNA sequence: TGTGCCAGCAGGTGGGAGGCCAGCTCCTACAATGAGCAGTTCTTC. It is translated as CASRWEASSYNEQFF.

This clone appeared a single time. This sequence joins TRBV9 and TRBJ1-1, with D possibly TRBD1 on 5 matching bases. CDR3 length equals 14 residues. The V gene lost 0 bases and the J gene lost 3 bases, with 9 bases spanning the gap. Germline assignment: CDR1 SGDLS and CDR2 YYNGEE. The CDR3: CASSVVGEDTEAFF. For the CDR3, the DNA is TGTGCCAGCAGCGTAGTAGGGGAGGACACTGAAGCTTTCTTT.

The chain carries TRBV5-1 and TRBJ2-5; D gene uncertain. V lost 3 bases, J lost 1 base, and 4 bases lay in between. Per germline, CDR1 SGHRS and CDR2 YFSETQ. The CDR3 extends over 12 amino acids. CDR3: CASSYGQETQYF. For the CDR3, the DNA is TGCGCCAGCAGCTACGGCCAAGAGACCCAGTACTTC.